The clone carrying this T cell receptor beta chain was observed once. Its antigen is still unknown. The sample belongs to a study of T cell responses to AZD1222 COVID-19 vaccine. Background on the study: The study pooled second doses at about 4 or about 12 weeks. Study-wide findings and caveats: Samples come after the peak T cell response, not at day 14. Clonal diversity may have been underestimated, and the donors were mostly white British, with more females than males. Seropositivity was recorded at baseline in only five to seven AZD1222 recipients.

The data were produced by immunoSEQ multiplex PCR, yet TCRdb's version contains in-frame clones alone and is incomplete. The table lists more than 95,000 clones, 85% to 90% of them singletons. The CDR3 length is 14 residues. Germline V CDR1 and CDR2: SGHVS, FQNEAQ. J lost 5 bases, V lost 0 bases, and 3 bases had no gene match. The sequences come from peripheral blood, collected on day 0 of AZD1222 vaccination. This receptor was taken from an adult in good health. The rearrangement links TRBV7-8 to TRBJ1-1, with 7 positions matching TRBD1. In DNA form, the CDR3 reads TGTGCCAGCAGCTTAGCAGGGGGCTTAACTGAAGCTTTCTTT. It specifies CASSLAGGLTEAFF.